The rows below give T cell receptor beta chains drawn from one sample of a study of preoperative IRX-2 immunotherapy in early breast cancer. TCRdb's copy holds only in-frame clones and misses some; the assay was immunoSEQ multiplex PCR. The sample has some 5,900 clones, approximately 60% seen once. The source was tumor tissue, collected before IRX-2 immunotherapy. The receptors stem from a human donor with breast cancer. CDR3s include the opening cysteine and the closing phenylalanine or tryptophan. The D gene is left open where the match is weak. Some rows have no size entry. The others give once, few or many, or a class for an expanded clone.

D: NA
length: 13
J: TRBJ2-5
size: NA
V: TRBV29-1
CDR3: CNRSGLTWETQYF
DNA: TGCAACAGATCGGGCCTTACGTGGGAGACCCAGTACTTC

D: TRBD1
length: 14
J: TRBJ1-5
size: NA
V: TRBV6-8
CDR3: CASIAGGFNQPQHF
DNA: TGTGCCAGTATCGCAGGGGGCTTCAATCAGCCCCAGCATTTT

D: TRBD2
length: 15
J: TRBJ2-2
size: NA
V: TRBV12-5
CDR3: CASISSGRPTGELFF
DNA: TGTGCCAGCATTAGTAGCGGGAGACCTACCGGGGAGCTGTTTTTT

D: NA
length: 15
J: TRBJ1-1
size: NA
V: TRBV5-1
CDR3: CASRNIRGAQGEAFF
DNA: TGCGCCAGCAGGAATATTCGGGGCGCACAGGGTGAAGCTTTCTTT

D: NA
length: 12
J: TRBJ2-3
size: NA
V: TRBV25-1
CDR3: CASSSNTDTQYF
DNA: TGTGCCAGCAGTTCGAACACAGATACGCAGTATTTT

D: NA
length: 16
J: TRBJ2-7
size: NA
V: TRBV30
CDR3: CAWSTRRTKPSYEQYF
DNA: TGTGCCTGGAGTACCCGGAGGACTAAGCCTTCCTACGAGCAGTACTTC

D: NA
length: 13
J: TRBJ1-3
size: NA
V: TRBV7-1
CDR3: CASSLSSGNTIYF
DNA: TGTGCCAGCAGTTTAAGCTCTGGAAACACCATATATTTT

D: NA
length: 13
J: TRBJ2-3
size: NA
V: TRBV29-1
CDR3: CSSRQSSTDTQYF
DNA: TGCAGTTCCCGGCAGTCTAGCACAGATACGCAGTATTTT

D: NA
length: 12
J: TRBJ1-1
size: once
V: TRBV6-8
CDR3: CASSPQYTEAFF
DNA: TGTGCCAGCAGTCCTCAATACACTGAAGCTTTCTTT

D: TRBD2
length: 16
J: TRBJ2-1
size: NA
V: TRBV6-8
CDR3: CASSYSASGSLGEQFF
DNA: TGTGCCAGCAGTTACTCGGCTAGCGGGAGTTTAGGTGAGCAGTTCTTC

D: NA
length: 15
J: TRBJ2-2
size: NA
V: TRBV28
CDR3: CASSPGTPNTGELFF
DNA: TGTGCCAGCAGTCCGGGGACACCGAACACCGGGGAGCTGTTTTTT

D: NA
length: 15
J: TRBJ2-5
size: NA
V: TRBV28
CDR3: CASSIAGAVGETQYF
DNA: TGTGCCAGCAGCATTGCGGGGGCTGTCGGGGAGACCCAGTACTTC

D: TRBD2
length: 15
J: TRBJ2-1
size: NA
V: TRBV28
CDR3: CASRGLAGADNEQFF
DNA: TGTGCCAGCAGGGGACTAGCGGGAGCTGATAATGAGCAGTTCTTC

D: NA
length: 15
J: TRBJ2-3
size: NA
V: TRBV11-3
CDR3: CASSGQIQITDTQYF
DNA: TGTGCCAGCAGCGGACAGATCCAGATCACAGATACGCAGTATTTT

D: NA
length: 15
J: TRBJ1-1
size: once
V: TRBV4-1
CDR3: CASSVRDFMNTEAFF
DNA: TGCGCCAGCAGCGTCCGGGATTTCATGAACACTGAAGCTTTCTTT

D: TRBD2
length: 16
J: TRBJ2-1
size: once
V: TRBV15
CDR3: CATSRELAGGYNEQFF
DNA: TGTGCCACCAGCAGAGAACTAGCGGGTGGCTACAATGAGCAGTTCTTC

D: TRBD2
length: 18
J: TRBJ2-3
size: few
V: TRBV6-8
CDR3: CARGAPGLAGALTDTQYF
DNA: TGTGCCAGAGGGGCACCGGGACTAGCGGGAGCCCTCACAGATACGCAGTATTTT

D: NA
length: 12
J: TRBJ2-5
size: NA
V: TRBV18
CDR3: CASSPLQETQYF
DNA: TGTGCCAGCTCACCACTCCAAGAGACCCAGTACTTC

D: TRBD1
length: 14
J: TRBJ1-3
size: medium-sized
V: TRBV19
CDR3: CASSTGSGGNTIYF
DNA: TGTGCCAGCTCGACAGGGTCGGGCGGAAACACCATATATTTT

D: TRBD1
length: 14
J: TRBJ1-5
size: NA
V: TRBV28
CDR3: CASSPQGSYQPQHF
DNA: TGTGCCAGCAGTCCACAGGGGTCCTATCAGCCCCAGCATTTT

D: NA
length: 15
J: TRBJ1-1
size: NA
V: TRBV5-1
CDR3: CASSLQGLGFTEAFF
DNA: TGCGCCAGCAGCTTGCAGGGGCTGGGGTTCACTGAAGCTTTCTTT

D: NA
length: 13
J: TRBJ1-4
size: once
V: TRBV19
CDR3: CASSSNRDEKLFF
DNA: TGTGCCAGTAGTTCCAACAGGGATGAAAAACTGTTTTTT

D: TRBD2
length: 16
J: TRBJ2-1
size: NA
V: TRBV19
CDR3: CASSRNPSGTYNEQFF
DNA: TGTGCCAGTAGCAGAAACCCTAGCGGGACCTACAATGAGCAGTTCTTC

D: TRBD2
length: 18
J: TRBJ2-1
size: NA
V: TRBV29-1
CDR3: CSVEDLFSGLATHNEQFF
DNA: TGCAGCGTTGAAGATCTTTTTTCGGGACTAGCTACCCACAATGAGCAGTTCTTC

D: TRBD2
length: 16
J: TRBJ2-5
size: few
V: TRBV11-3
CDR3: CASSLSVAGRQETQYF
DNA: TGTGCCAGCAGCTTATCGGTAGCGGGCCGACAAGAGACCCAGTACTTC

D: TRBD2
length: 15
J: TRBJ2-1
size: few
V: TRBV29-1
CDR3: CSVIVGTSGGGEQFF
DNA: TGCAGCGTTATAGTGGGGACTAGCGGAGGTGGTGAGCAGTTCTTC

D: NA
length: 11
J: TRBJ2-7
size: NA
V: TRBV14
CDR3: CASSQGPVQYF
DNA: TGTGCCAGCAGCCAAGGACCGGTGCAGTACTTC

D: NA
length: 16
J: TRBJ2-7
size: NA
V: TRBV23-1
CDR3: CASSQSSVNAGYEQYF
DNA: TGCGCCAGCAGTCAATCTTCGGTTAACGCTGGCTACGAGCAGTACTTC

D: TRBD2
length: 12
J: TRBJ2-5
size: NA
V: TRBV30
CDR3: CALRTSGETQYF
DNA: TGTGCCTTGCGGACTAGCGGAGAGACCCAGTACTTC

D: NA
length: 14
J: TRBJ2-1
size: NA
V: TRBV27
CDR3: CASSLNGAYNEQFF
DNA: TGTGCCAGCAGTCTTAACGGTGCCTACAATGAGCAGTTCTTC

D: TRBD1
length: 15
J: TRBJ2-1
size: few
V: TRBV19
CDR3: CASRRDRSSYNEQFF
DNA: TGTGCCAGTAGGCGGGACAGGAGCTCCTACAATGAGCAGTTCTTC

D: NA
length: 15
J: TRBJ1-1
size: NA
V: TRBV5-1
CDR3: CASSYTFVSNTEAFF
DNA: TGCGCCAGCAGCTACACTTTCGTTTCGAACACTGAAGCTTTCTTT

D: NA
length: 14
J: TRBJ1-2
size: few
V: TRBV19
CDR3: CASHRGSANYGYTF
DNA: TGTGCCAGTCATCGGGGATCAGCTAACTATGGCTACACCTTC

D: NA
length: 18
J: TRBJ2-1
size: once
V: TRBV6-8
CDR3: CASSSTPGLQGDRNEQFF
DNA: TGTGCCAGCTCCAGTACACCGGGACTTCAAGGGGATCGTAATGAGCAGTTCTTC

D: TRBD1
length: 15
J: TRBJ1-1
size: NA
V: TRBV6-8
CDR3: CASSPLQGARTEAFF
DNA: TGTGCCAGCAGTCCCTTACAGGGGGCACGGACTGAAGCTTTCTTT

D: NA
length: 15
J: TRBJ2-5
size: NA
V: TRBV19
CDR3: CASSIFYTRQETQYF
DNA: TGTGCCAGTAGTATTTTCTATACGAGGCAAGAGACCCAGTACTTC

D: TRBD1
length: 14
J: TRBJ1-5
size: few
V: TRBV6-8
CDR3: CASRGRGFQQPQHF
DNA: TGTGCCAGCAGAGGCAGGGGGTTTCAGCAGCCCCAGCATTTT

D: NA
length: 15
J: TRBJ2-1
size: NA
V: TRBV30
CDR3: CAWSVGPGVYNEQFF
DNA: TGTGCCTGGAGTGTAGGGCCAGGGGTTTACAATGAGCAGTTCTTC

D: TRBD1
length: 13
J: TRBJ1-1
size: NA
V: TRBV10-2
CDR3: CASSGSDRGQAFF
DNA: TGCGCCAGCAGTGGCTCTGACAGGGGACAAGCTTTCTTT

D: TRBD2
length: 15
J: TRBJ2-1
size: NA
V: TRBV7-1
CDR3: CASSLVAGVSNEQFF
DNA: TGTGCCAGCAGCTTGGTAGCGGGAGTATCCAATGAGCAGTTCTTC

D: TRBD1
length: 15
J: TRBJ2-3
size: NA
V: TRBV5-1
CDR3: CASSPRTGPTDTQYF
DNA: TGCGCCAGCAGCCCAAGGACAGGGCCCACAGATACGCAGTATTTT

D: TRBD1
length: 15
J: TRBJ1-5
size: few
V: TRBV6-8
CDR3: CASSRDRGLNQPQHF
DNA: TGTGCCAGCAGCAGAGACAGGGGGCTCAATCAGCCCCAGCATTTT

D: TRBD1
length: 14
J: TRBJ1-5
size: NA
V: TRBV30
CDR3: CAWTHGQGMEPQHF
DNA: TGTGCCTGGACCCATGGACAGGGAATGGAGCCCCAGCATTTT

D: NA
length: 16
J: TRBJ1-3
size: NA
V: TRBV18
CDR3: CASSPRDGSSGNTIYF
DNA: TGTGCCAGCTCACCGCGGGACGGGAGCTCTGGAAACACCATATATTTT

D: NA
length: 12
J: TRBJ2-7
size: NA
V: TRBV19
CDR3: CASSIVGNEQYF
DNA: TGTGCCAGTAGTATAGTGGGGAACGAGCAGTACTTC

D: NA
length: 15
J: TRBJ2-3
size: NA
V: TRBV5-1
CDR3: CASSLEVTGTDTQYF
DNA: TGCGCCAGCAGCTTGGAAGTGACGGGCACAGATACGCAGTATTTT

D: NA
length: 13
J: TRBJ1-1
size: NA
V: TRBV6-1
CDR3: CASSEADSPEAFF
DNA: TGTGCCAGCAGTGAAGCGGACAGCCCTGAAGCTTTCTTT

D: TRBD1
length: 16
J: TRBJ1-1
size: NA
V: TRBV28
CDR3: CASSLNRGLGSTEAFF
DNA: TGTGCCAGCAGTTTAAACAGGGGGCTGGGGAGCACTGAAGCTTTCTTT